Listed here is a single T cell receptor (beta chain). Trimming removed 0 bases from V and 5 bases from J; junction bases left unmatched: 13. Looked up from germline, CDR1 is SGHKS and CDR2 is YYEKEE (reference sequence). The CDR3 is 17 residues long. Only in-frame clones appear in the TCRdb table, and some are missing; sequencing was by immunoSEQ multiplex PCR. The sample includes approximately 290,000 clones, about nine tenths of them seen just once. This sample is part of a study of blood T cell repertoires in COVID-19. About the study: Specimens from acute and convalescent COVID-19 originated in the United States, Italy and Spain.

The specimen sequenced was peripheral blood. The sequence derives from a young woman with COVID-19, enrolled during active disease. The rearrangement joins TRBV5-5 to TRBJ2-7; 8 positions agree with TRBD1. The CDR3 loop is CASSLAGTGQVRDEQYF. CDR3 nucleotide sequence: TGTGCCAGCAGCTTGGCCGGTACGGGACAGGTCCGCGACGAGCAGTACTTC.